The next 28 T cell receptor beta chains were all read from a single sample in a study of cytomegalovirus exposure and HLA in healthy donors. The PCR had 60 Vbeta and 13 Jbeta primers. The data were produced by immunoSEQ multiplex PCR, yet TCRdb's version contains in-frame clones alone and is incomplete. This table holds 150,000 to 200,000 clones. Sequencing was carried out using PBMCs. These receptors came from a woman aged 18-30 years in good health and CMV-seropositive.

The chain couples TRBV15 to TRBJ2-4; TRBD2 is a possible D gene (5 bases). The CDR3 sequence is 14 residues long. The V gene lost 0 bases and the J gene lost 9 bases, with 12 bases spanning the gap. CDR1 and CDR2 from the germline V gene are LNHNV and YYDKDF (reference sequence). This CDR3 is CATSRDGNPGIQYF. DNA of the CDR3: TGTGCCACCAGCAGAGACGGGAATCCGGGCATTCAGTACTTC.

The V and J genes are TRBV18 and TRBJ1-1; D might be TRBD1 (6 bases). Germline values: CDR1 KGHSH, CDR2 LQKENI. The CDR3 contains 15 residues. V lost 7 bases and J lost 0, with 15 bases in between. CDR3 sequence: CASFGQSPMNTEAFF. Written as DNA, the CDR3 is TGTGCCAGCTTCGGACAGAGCCCCATGAACACTGAAGCTTTCTTT.

This chain joins TRBV15 and TRBJ2-5; TRBD2 is a possible D gene (6 bases). The CDR3 sequence is 16 residues long. V was clipped by 8 bases and J by 5 bases, with 24 bases between them. Looked up from germline, CDR1 is LNHNV and CDR2 is YYDKDF (reference sequence). Here the CDR3 DNA reads TGTGCCACCGGCGGTGGTAGCGGAAAGTCTGGGGAGACCCAGTACTTC. This translates into CATGGGSGKSGETQYF. The full variable domain, in which reference TRBV15 and TRBJ2-5 provide the parts outside the CDR3, is DAMVIQNPRYQVTQFGKPVTLSCSQTLNHNVMYWYQQKSSQAPKLLFHYYDKDFNNEADTPDNFQSRRPNTSFCFLDIRSPGLGDTAMYLCATGGGSGKSGETQYFGPGTRLLVL.

This rearrangement joins TRBV7-9 to TRBJ2-3; the match to TRBD2 covers 7 bases. Germline lookup yields CDR1 SEHNR and CDR2 FQNEAQ (reference sequence). CDR3 length equals 17 residues. Losses at the gene ends were 2 bases for V and 3 bases for J; bases not matched to a gene: 11. DNA for the CDR3: TGTGCCAGCAGCTTATTATCGGGGGGATTTGGGACAGATACGCAGTATTTT. Translated: CASSLLSGGFGTDTQYF.

The rearrangement links TRBV2 to TRBJ2-7; D may be TRBD1 (6 bases). Trimming pared 8 bases from V and 2 bases from J, leaving 19 bases between. Looked up from germline, CDR1 is SNHLY and CDR2 is FYNNEI. The CDR3 has 15 residues. The CDR3 region is CASRVSDSFTYEQYF. CDR3 nucleotides: TGTGCCAGCCGTGTGTCGGACAGCTTCACCTACGAGCAGTACTTC.

The V and J genes are TRBV4-3 and TRBJ2-3, with 7 bases identical to TRBD1. Trimming cost V 4 bases and J 4 bases; bases outside gene matches: 14. CDR1 is LGHNA, CDR2 YSLEER, per germline. The CDR3 runs 17 residues. CDR3 region: CASSRSGNRGRPDTQYF. CDR3 sequence (DNA): TGCGCCAGCAGCCGAAGTGGTAATAGGGGGCGGCCAGATACGCAGTATTTT.

This rearrangement joins TRBV7-9 to TRBJ2-1; TRBD2 matches 8 bases. Germline loops: CDR1 SEHNR, CDR2 FQNEAQ (reference sequence). V shed 5 bases and J 4 bases; nucleotides not matched to a gene: 10. The CDR3 spans 16 residues. In DNA, the CDR3 is TGTGCCAGCAGCCCCGACGACGGGAGGGAGTACAATGAGCAGTTCTTC. Translating it yields CASSPDDGREYNEQFF.

The chain joins TRBV7-9 to TRBJ2-5; weak D call: TRBD2 (6 bases). The V end was cut by 6 bases, the J end by 6 bases, with 17 bases between. CDR1 SEHNR and CDR2 FQNEAQ come from the germline V gene (reference sequence). CDR3 size: 14 residues. This chain's CDR3 is CASSSHGTLKTQYF. The CDR3 coding sequence is TGTGCCAGCAGTTCTCACGGGACTCTTAAGACCCAGTACTTC.

V gene TRBV6-4 combines with J gene TRBJ2-3, with D maybe TRBD2 (6 bases). CDR3 length: 16 residues. Per germline, CDR1 MRHNA and CDR2 SNTAGT. V was trimmed by 2 bases and J by 4 bases, leaving 16 bases between them. The CDR3 spells CASSDKAGGGADTQYF. CDR3 bases: TGTGCCAGCAGTGACAAGGCTGGGGGAGGCGCAGATACGCAGTATTTT.

This chain connects TRBV27 to TRBJ2-1; 12 nucleotides line up with TRBD2. Germline V gene lookup returns CDR1 MNHEY and CDR2 SMNVEV (reference sequence). The CDR3 length is 15 residues. With 6 bases clipped from V and 6 bases from J, the junction kept 6 bases outside the gene matches. CDR3 coding DNA: TGTGCCAGCAGCCCACGGACTAGCGGGATCAATGAGCAGTTCTTC. Translated, it gives CASSPRTSGINEQFF.

This sequence joins TRBV7-9 and TRBJ1-5, with 7 bases fitting TRBD1. The V gene end was trimmed by 5 bases and the J gene end by 3 bases; junction bases not matched to a gene: 7. Germline lookup yields CDR1 SEHNR and CDR2 FQNEAQ (reference sequence). The CDR3 is 15 residues long. The CDR3 nucleotides are TGTGCCAGCAGCCAGGCGGACAGGAACAATCAGCCCCAGCATTTT. Protein product: CASSQADRNNQPQHF.

The CDR3 region has the DNA TGTGCCACCAGGAGAACTAATGAAAAACTGTTTTTT. Its translation is CATRRTNEKLFF. The V call is TRBV15, the J call TRBJ1-4, with D uncertain. From germline, CDR1 is LNHNV and CDR2 YYDKDF (reference sequence). The CDR3 covers 12 residues. V lost 6 bases, J lost 1 base, and 3 bases lay in between.

The rearrangement links TRBV7-2 to TRBJ2-2; 7 nucleotides align to TRBD2. The V gene end was trimmed by 7 bases and the J gene end by 1 base; junction bases not matched to a gene: 6. CDR1 and CDR2 from the germline V gene are SGHTA and FQGNSA. CDR3 length equals 15 residues. CDR3 sequence (DNA): TGTGCCAGCACCACCGGCGGGGGGAACACCGGGGAGCTGTTTTTT. The encoded protein is CASTTGGGNTGELFF.

The rearrangement joins TRBV30 to TRBJ2-1; TRBD1 aligns across 7 bases. This CDR3 is 14 amino acids long. The V segment lost 0 bases and the J segment 8 bases; nucleotides outside the gene matches: 7. Looked up from germline, CDR1 is GTSNPN and CDR2 is SVGIG (reference sequence). The CDR3 DNA follows: TGTGCCTGGAGTGTACAGGGGAGTGATGATGAGCAGTTCTTC. The encoded protein is CAWSVQGSDDEQFF.

This rearrangement joins TRBV10-3 to TRBJ1-2; 7 positions match TRBD1. J gave up 4 bases and V 0 bases, and 17 bases lay outside the gene matches. The CDR3 has 19 residues. The germline gives CDR1 ENHRY, CDR2 SYGVKD. CDR3 residues: CAISESILKAVGQFYGYTF. The CDR3 region has the DNA TGTGCCATCAGTGAGTCGATCCTAAAGGCCGTGGGACAGTTCTATGGCTACACCTTC.

The genes are TRBV6-5 and TRBJ1-1; D is possibly TRBD1 (5 bases). The CDR3 runs to 14 residues. V was cut by 2 bases and J by 1 base, with 8 bases left in between. Germline V gene data show CDR1 as MNHEY and CDR2 as SVGAGI. CDR3 region: CASSYRQRNTEAFF. The CDR3 nucleotides are TGTGCCAGCAGTTACAGACAGAGGAACACTGAAGCTTTCTTT.

Here the CDR3 reads CASSATGTSNEQYF. CDR3 coding DNA: TGCGCCAGCAGCGCGACCGGGACTTCCAACGAGCAGTACTTC. J is TRBJ2-7 and V is TRBV10-1, with a possible D match to TRBD2 (6 bases). Germline CDR1 and CDR2: WNHNN and SYGVQD (reference sequence). The CDR3 sequence is 14 residues long. V was pared by 6 bases and J by 5 bases, with 17 bases between.

The chain couples TRBV10-3 to TRBJ1-4; tentative D call: TRBD1 (6 bases). Looked up from germline, CDR1 is ENHRY and CDR2 is SYGVKD. The CDR3 loop spans 13 amino acids. Trimming took 6 bases from V and 8 from J, leaving 13 bases between them. The CDR3 DNA reads as TGTGCCATCAGACAGGGAAAGAACGAAAAACTGTTTTTT. This translates into CAIRQGKNEKLFF.

V is TRBV5-1 and J is TRBJ1-1; 7 bases map to TRBD1. Germline CDR1 is SGHRS and CDR2 is YFSETQ. The V and J ends lost 5 bases and 4 bases, in that order; junction bases with no gene match: 5. The CDR3 is made up of 13 amino acids. The CDR3 DNA is TGCGCCAGCAGAGAGGGGGCTGGCACTGAAGCTTTCTTT. Translating gives CASREGAGTEAFF.

The V and J genes are TRBV7-8 and TRBJ1-5; maybe TRBD1 (5 bases). This CDR3 region has 16 residues. The V and J ends lost 1 base and 4 bases respectively, with 14 bases between them. The germline CDR1 and CDR2 sequences are SGHVS and FQNEAQ. The CDR3 DNA reads as TGTGCCAGCAGCTTAGGCCCAGGGAAACAGAATCAGCCCCAGCATTTT. Translation gives CASSLGPGKQNQPQHF.

The V and J genes are TRBV4-3 and TRBJ2-3; TRBD2 is a possible D gene (5 bases). Per the germline V gene, CDR1 is LGHNA and CDR2 is YSLEER. The germline V and J ends were trimmed by 0 bases and 2 bases, with 12 bases remaining between them. This CDR3 region has 16 residues. The CDR3 is CASSQDGKRSTDTQYF. Here the CDR3 DNA reads TGCGCCAGCAGCCAAGACGGGAAGCGGTCCACAGATACGCAGTATTTT.

V usage is TRBV7-9 and J usage is TRBJ1-6; unclear D gene. CDR1 SEHNR and CDR2 FQNEAQ come from the germline V gene (reference sequence). The CDR3 totals 16 residues. V lost 1 base, J lost 9 bases, and 16 bases lay in between. The CDR3 reads CASSLVEGGRSSPLHF. The CDR3 bases are TGTGCCAGCAGCTTAGTGGAGGGTGGTAGGAGTTCACCCCTCCACTTT.

This sequence joins TRBV30 and TRBJ1-5, with D possibly matching TRBD1 (5 bases). This CDR3 spans 16 amino acids. V lost 0 bases and J lost 2, with 14 bases in between. Germline assignment: CDR1 GTSNPN and CDR2 SVGIG (reference sequence). The CDR3 region is CAWSVSRALGNQPQHF. In DNA form, the CDR3 reads TGTGCCTGGAGTGTGAGCAGGGCACTCGGCAATCAGCCCCAGCATTTT.

The chain has TRBV5-4 and TRBJ2-5; D is possibly TRBD1 (5 bases). Germline CDR1 and CDR2: SGHNT and YYREEE (reference sequence). V lost 1 base and J lost 3, with 10 bases in between. The CDR3 is made up of 14 amino acids. This CDR3 reads CASSLSGSEETQYF. CDR3 nucleotides: TGTGCCAGCAGCTTGTCAGGGTCCGAAGAGACCCAGTACTTC.

The V gene is TRBV29-1, the J gene TRBJ2-1; 9 bases align to TRBD1. Trimming removed 6 bases from V and 1 base from J; junction bases left unmatched: 7. Germline assignment: CDR1 SQVTM and CDR2 ANQGSEA. This CDR3 is built from 15 residues. CDR3 DNA: TGCAGCGTGCCCACAGGGGGCGCGTCCTACAATGAGCAGTTCTTC. Translated, it gives CSVPTGGASYNEQFF.

The genes are TRBV28 and TRBJ2-7; D ambiguous. The CDR3 extends over 14 amino acids. Germline CDR1 reads MDHEN; CDR2 reads SYDVKM. Trimming stripped 6 bases from V and 2 bases from J, with 14 bases between. The CDR3 DNA follows: TGTGCCAGCAGCCTTCTCAGGCCGCCCTACGAGCAGTACTTC. Amino acids: CASSLLRPPYEQYF.

The chain uses TRBV19 and TRBJ2-3; D possibly corresponds to TRBD2 (6 bases). The CDR3 loop spans 15 amino acids. Trimming pared 6 bases from V and 2 bases from J, leaving 15 bases between. CDR1 is LNHDA, CDR2 SQIVND, per germline (reference sequence). Written as DNA, the CDR3 is TGTGCCAGTAGCCCCCGGGAGACAATCACAGATACGCAGTATTTT. Translation: CASSPRETITDTQYF.

The chain carries TRBV18 and TRBJ2-2; 10 bases fit TRBD2. Germline values: CDR1 KGHSH, CDR2 LQKENI. J lost 0 bases, V lost 5 bases, and 3 bases had no gene match. This CDR3 region has 16 residues. The CDR3 DNA follows: TGTGCCAGCTCAGGCCTAGCGGGGGCGAACACCGGGGAGCTGTTTTTT. It yields the protein CASSGLAGANTGELFF. Drawing the rest from reference TRBV18 and TRBJ2-2, the complete variable domain is NAGVMQNPRHLVRRRGQEARLRCSPMKGHSHVYWYRQLPEEGLKFMVYLQKENIIDESGMPKERFSAEFPKEGPSILRIQQVVRGDSAAYFCASSGLAGANTGELFFGEGSRLTVL.